This T cell receptor (beta chain) stems from a study of prognosis after radiotherapy for stage I lung cancer. Turning to the study itself: The patients included fourteen who had newly diagnosed primary stage I lung tumors, along with roughly five others who had oligometastatic NSCLC after their primary tumor had been surgically resected. A handful of patients developed post-radiotherapy distant metastases at median 7 months; 15 had no significant progression. General observations from the study: The study found that unique TCR clone counts fell after stereotactic body radiation therapy, median approximately 9,600 versus 7,200.

This clonotype has a count of ten or more. What it binds is not known. V lost 6 bases, J lost 4 bases, and 25 bases lay in between. From germline, CDR1 is SGHTA and CDR2 FQGTGA. The CDR3 covers 18 residues. The genomic DNA TCR beta CDR3 region underwent two rounds of multiplex PCR. First-round PCR amplification was performed with primers specific to each TRBV and TRBJ gene. TCRdb fed the multiplex PCR reads into MiXCR, producing one record per CDR3 protein. The sample has around 14,000 distinct CDR3 sequences; roughly 27% are singletons. The source was PBMCs, collected before or after stereotactic body radiation therapy (not recorded which). The V and J genes are TRBV7-3 and TRBJ1-3; D might be TRBD1 (5 bases). The TCR sequence derives from a donor of 50 years or more with non-small cell lung cancer. The CDR3 coding sequence is TGTGCCAGCAGGTGTAAGTCCGGGGCAGGAGGGAGAGGAAACACCATATATTTT. Its translation is CASRCKSGAGGRGNTIYF.